This T cell receptor beta chain was captured in a study of T cell responses to AZD1222 COVID-19 vaccine. Trimming cost V 0 bases and J 10 bases, with 7 bases left between them. This CDR3 comprises 12 residues. Germline assignment: CDR1 SGHNT and CDR2 YENEEA. This clone was detected a few times. Clones were sequenced by immunoSEQ multiplex PCR, and TCRdb holds only the in-frame ones, with some missing. This sample has tens of thousands of clones; roughly 93% occur once, and the top ten carry 22%. The sequences come from peripheral blood, collected on day 0 of AZD1222 vaccination. The chain employs TRBV11-3 and TRBJ2-1; D unclear. This clonotype was sampled from an adult in good health. The CDR3 coding sequence is TGTGCCAGCAGCTTAGATCTCCGGGAGCAGTTCTTC. The encoded protein is CASSLDLREQFF.